The clone carrying this T cell receptor beta chain has more than one count but fewer than ten. Antigen specificity is unknown. This sample is part of a study of T cell repertoires in cytomegalovirus infection. The wider study: Use of recently identified HLA-C-restricted and well-studied HLA-B-restricted CMV epitopes was part of the study. Public TCR beta signatures indicated both CMV infection and matching HLA type.

Points from the study as a whole: CMV-specific TCR beta clonotypes restricted by HLA-C dominated the ex vivo response. Carriers of CMV and the relevant HLA type were discriminated by public TCR beta frequency.

CDR3 length equals 16 residues. Germline CDR1 is LNHNV and CDR2 is YYDKDF (reference sequence). V shed 3 bases, J shed 1 base, and the junction held 3 bases outside the gene matches. TCRdb reprocessed the reads via MiXCR and lists one record per CDR3 protein. Among about 770,000 distinct CDR3 sequences listed, about 28% were seen once. The sequence derives from a human donor in good health (CMV status not recorded). Some clones in this sample may be carry-over from other donors' samples. The rearrangement uses TRBV15 and TRBJ2-1; TRBD2 agrees at 10 bases. Sequences were derived from cultured CD8+ T cells from PBMCs, sampled from culture after CMV antigen stimulation. CDR3 coding DNA: TGTGCCACCAGCAGCACTAGCGGGGAATCCTACAATGAGCAGTTCTTC. Its translation is CATSSTSGESYNEQFF.